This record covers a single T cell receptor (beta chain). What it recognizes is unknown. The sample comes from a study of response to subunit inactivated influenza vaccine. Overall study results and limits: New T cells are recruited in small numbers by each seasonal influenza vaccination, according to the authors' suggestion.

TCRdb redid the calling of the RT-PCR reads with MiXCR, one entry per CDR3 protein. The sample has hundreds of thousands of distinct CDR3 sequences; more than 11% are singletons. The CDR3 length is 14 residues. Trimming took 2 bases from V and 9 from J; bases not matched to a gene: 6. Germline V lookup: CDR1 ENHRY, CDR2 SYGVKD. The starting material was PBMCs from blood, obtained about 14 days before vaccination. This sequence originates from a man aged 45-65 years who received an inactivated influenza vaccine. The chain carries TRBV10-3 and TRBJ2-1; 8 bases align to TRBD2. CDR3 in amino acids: CAISEGVAGIEQFF. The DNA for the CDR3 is TGTGCCATCAGTGAGGGGGTAGCGGGGATTGAGCAGTTCTTC.